What follows are 15 T cell receptor beta chains derived from one specimen sequenced in a study of early T cells in non-severe SARS-CoV-2 infection. TCRdb analysed the 5' RACE reads with MiXCR anew, one entry per CDR3 protein. The table includes about 52,000 distinct CDR3 sequences, 9.5% to 12% detected once. Sequenced sample: whole blood. The receptors originated from an adult who was a healthcare worker with PCR-confirmed SARS-CoV-2 infection or an uninfected control (not recorded which).

This clonotype was recorded at least ten times. V is TRBV6-1 and J is TRBJ1-1; 8 nucleotides match TRBD1. The CDR3 covers 15 residues. The J segment lost 0 bases and the V segment lost 7 bases, leaving 7 bases of the junction unmatched. From germline, CDR1 is MNHNS and CDR2 SASEGT. CDR3 nucleotides: TGTGCCAGCACCGGGACAGGCAAAATGAACACTGAAGCTTTCTTT. Its translation: CASTGTGKMNTEAFF.

In this sample, this clonotype turned up a few times. This chain uses TRBV6-5 with TRBJ1-1, with 9 bases identical to TRBD1. In germline, CDR1 is MNHEY, CDR2 SVGAGI. J lost 5 bases, V lost 4 bases, and 5 bases had no gene match. The CDR3 length is 14 residues. DNA of the CDR3: TGTGCCAGCAGTTTAGGACAGGGGTGGACTGAAGCTTTCTTT. It is translated as CASSLGQGWTEAFF.

This clonotype has a count of ten or more. The J gene is TRBJ1-2, the V gene TRBV3-1; D gene uncertain. The V end was cut by 3 bases, the J end by 8 bases, with 10 bases between. Germline CDR1 and CDR2: LGHDT and YNNKEL (reference sequence). There are 12 residues in the CDR3. DNA for the CDR3: TGTGCCAGCAGCCATGGGTCTCAAGGCTACACCTTC. Encoded protein: CASSHGSQGYTF.

This sequence joins TRBV20-1 and TRBJ1-4; 9 bases are a match to TRBD1. Germline V gene sequence: CDR1 DFQATT, CDR2 SNEGSKA (reference sequence). The V segment lost 3 bases and the J segment 8 bases; nucleotides outside the gene matches: 10. The CDR3 runs to 15 residues. As DNA, the CDR3 is TGCAGTGCTAGGCGTCCGGGACAGGGACTGGAAAAACTGTTTTTT. Translating gives CSARRPGQGLEKLFF.

This clonotype was picked up many times. The chain links TRBV29-1 to TRBJ2-3; possible D gene TRBD2, 6 bases. V gave up 4 bases and J gave up 3 bases, with 14 bases separating them. This CDR3 contains 14 residues. The germline gives CDR1 SQVTM, CDR2 ANQGSEA. CDR3 coding DNA: TGCAGCGTTGTGTTACTAGCCGGGACAGATACGCAGTATTTT. As protein: CSVVLLAGTDTQYF.

A few counts support this clonotype. The rearrangement links TRBV7-4 to TRBJ1-2; D ambiguous. The CDR3 contains 17 residues. Germline CDR1 and CDR2: SGHVT and SQSDAQ. Trimming removed 6 bases from V and 2 bases from J, with 22 bases in between. The CDR3 loop reads CASRHPGRPVQNYGYTF. CDR3 nucleotides: TGTGCCAGCAGACATCCCGGTCGTCCGGTACAGAACTATGGCTACACCTTC.

This clonotype has a count of ten or more. This rearrangement joins TRBV7-2 to TRBJ2-7; D might be TRBD1 (6 bases). V was trimmed by 2 bases and J by 1 base, leaving 15 bases between them. This CDR3 comprises 16 residues. The V gene's germline CDR1 is SGHTA and CDR2 FQGNSA. CDR3 residues: CASSLIGGSSSYEQYF. CDR3 sequence (DNA): TGTGCCAGCAGCTTAATAGGGGGTAGCTCATCCTACGAGCAGTACTTC. The full variable domain, with the rest looked up from reference TRBV7-2 and TRBJ2-7, is GAGVSQSPSNKVTEKGKDVELRCDPISGHTALYWYRQSLGQGLEFLIYFQGNSAPDKSGLPSDRFSAERTGGSVSTLTIQRTQQEDSAVYLCASSLIGGSSSYEQYFGPGTRLTVT.

This clonotype was seen only a few times. Here the CDR3 reads CASSSHSNYGYTF. The CDR3 DNA reads as TGTGCCAGCAGCTCCCACAGTAACTATGGCTACACCTTC. This rearrangement joins TRBV9 to TRBJ1-2; D gene uncertain. With 4 bases removed from V and 1 base from J, the gap between germline ends came to 8 bases. The CDR3 totals 13 residues. Germline-derived CDR1 and CDR2 are SGDLS and YYNGEE. Together with reference TRBV9 and TRBJ1-2, the CDR3 gives the full variable domain: DSGVTQTPKHLITATGQRVTLRCSPRSGDLSVYWYQQSLDQGLQFLIQYYNGEERAKGNILERFSAQQFPDLHSELNLSSLELGDSALYFCASSSHSNYGYTFGSGTRLTVV.

In its sample, this clonotype was seen many times. The chain combines TRBV2 with TRBJ2-3; 12 bases line up with TRBD2. Germline loops: CDR1 SNHLY, CDR2 FYNNEI. V shed 7 bases, J shed 3 bases, and the junction held 8 bases outside the gene matches. This CDR3 is 16 amino acids long. The CDR3 region is CASNPGLAGLTDTQYF. The DNA for the CDR3 is TGTGCCAGCAACCCCGGACTAGCGGGACTGACAGATACGCAGTATTTT.

This clonotype was picked up many times. This chain connects TRBV19 to TRBJ2-2, with a possible D match to TRBD2 (6 bases). The germline CDR1 and CDR2 sequences are LNHDA and SQIVND (reference sequence). The CDR3 contains 14 residues. The V and J ends lost 7 bases and 6 bases respectively, with 15 bases between them. The CDR3 sequence: CASKVLWGAGELFF. The CDR3 region has the DNA TGTGCCAGTAAAGTCTTATGGGGGGCCGGGGAGCTGTTTTTT.

The chain links TRBV6-2 or TRBV6-3 to TRBJ2-7; 11 nucleotides align to TRBD2. V lost 2 bases to trimming and J lost 2 bases; unmatched junction nucleotides: 5. The CDR3 totals 16 residues. Germline CDR1 is MNHEY and CDR2 is SVGEGT. The CDR3 region is CASSYRLAGKTYEQYF. In DNA, the CDR3 is TGTGCCAGCAGTTACCGACTAGCGGGGAAAACCTACGAGCAGTACTTC.

This clonotype came up a few times. The chain employs TRBV12-3 or TRBV12-4 and TRBJ2-2; D tentatively reads TRBD1 or TRBD2 (6 bases each). This CDR3 has 13 residues. The V and J ends lost 5 bases and 7 bases respectively, with 11 bases between them. The CDR3 spells CASSLQGGGELFF. CDR3 DNA: TGTGCCAGCAGTCTACAGGGAGGCGGGGAGCTGTTTTTT.

This clonotype was recorded at least ten times. This sequence joins TRBV6-1 and TRBJ1-6; D not resolved. This CDR3 has 13 amino acids. V was shortened by 6 bases and J by 7 bases, with 10 bases between the two germline ends. Germline-derived CDR1 and CDR2 are MNHNS and SASEGT. CDR3: CASRERVNSPLHF. CDR3 in DNA: TGTGCCAGCAGGGAGAGGGTAAATTCACCCCTCCACTTT.

The sample holds a few counts of this clonotype. The chain is built from TRBV4-1 and TRBJ2-5; D might be TRBD1 (5 bases). Between the trimmed V and J ends, which lost 1 base and 5 bases, there was a span of 8 bases. The germline V gene has CDR1 MGHRA and CDR2 YSYEKL. This CDR3 is built from 13 residues. The CDR3 here is CASSQVPGETQYF. The CDR3, as DNA: TGCGCCAGCAGCCAAGTTCCAGGGGAGACCCAGTACTTC.

The gene calls are TRBV4-1 and TRBJ1-5; D is unresolved. Trimming stripped 1 base from V and 0 bases from J, with 7 bases between. This CDR3 is 15 amino acids long. Germline V gene sequence: CDR1 MGHRA, CDR2 YSYEKL. In DNA form, the CDR3 reads TGCGCCAGCAGCCAAGTTATCGGTAGCAATCAGCCCCAGCATTTT. It yields the protein CASSQVIGSNQPQHF.